Listed here is a single T cell receptor (beta chain). As yet, its antigen is unknown. The data were obtained in a study of cytomegalovirus exposure and HLA in healthy donors. Study-level results: What a later analysis showed was that several of the most significant clusters appeared linked to common viral pathogens. CMV antigen specificity was confirmed in vitro for a few CMV-associated chains.

The PCR used 60 Vbeta and 13 Jbeta primers. Data came from immunoSEQ multiplex PCR; TCRdb stores just in-frame clones and leaves some out. The table includes 95,000 to 150,000 clones, over 75% detected once. Germline CDR1 SGHRS, CDR2 YFSETQ. The CDR3 sequence is 14 residues long. V was shortened by 2 bases and J by 5 bases, with 13 bases between the two germline ends. This cohort consisted of healthy bone marrow donors. The gene calls are TRBV5-1 and TRBJ1-1; D possibly corresponds to TRBD1 (5 bases). The receptor comes from a man aged 18 to 35 in good health and CMV-seropositive. Input material: PBMCs. The CDR3 reads CASSLGEVRTEAFF. The CDR3 DNA reads TGCGCCAGCAGCTTAGGGGAGGTGCGGACTGAAGCTTTCTTT.